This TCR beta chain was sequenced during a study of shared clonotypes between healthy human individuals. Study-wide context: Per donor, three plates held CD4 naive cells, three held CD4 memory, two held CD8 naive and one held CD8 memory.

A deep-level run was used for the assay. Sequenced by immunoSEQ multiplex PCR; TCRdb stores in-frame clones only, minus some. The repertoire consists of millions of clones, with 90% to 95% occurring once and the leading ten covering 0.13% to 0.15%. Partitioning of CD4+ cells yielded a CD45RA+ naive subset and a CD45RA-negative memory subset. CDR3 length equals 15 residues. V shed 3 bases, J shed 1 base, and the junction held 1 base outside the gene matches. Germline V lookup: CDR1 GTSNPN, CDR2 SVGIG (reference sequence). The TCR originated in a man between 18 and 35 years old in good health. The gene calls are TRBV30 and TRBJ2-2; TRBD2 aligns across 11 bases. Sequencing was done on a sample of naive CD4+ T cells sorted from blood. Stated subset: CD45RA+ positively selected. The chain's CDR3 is CAWRGLAVNTGELFF. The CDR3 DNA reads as TGTGCCTGGAGGGGACTAGCGGTGAACACCGGGGAGCTGTTTTTT. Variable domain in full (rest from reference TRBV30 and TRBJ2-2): SQTIHQWPATLVQPVGSPLSLECTVEGTSNPNLYWYRQAAGRGLQLLFYSVGIGQISSEVPQNLSASRPQDRQFILSSKKLLLSDSGFYLCAWRGLAVNTGELFFGEGSRLTVL.